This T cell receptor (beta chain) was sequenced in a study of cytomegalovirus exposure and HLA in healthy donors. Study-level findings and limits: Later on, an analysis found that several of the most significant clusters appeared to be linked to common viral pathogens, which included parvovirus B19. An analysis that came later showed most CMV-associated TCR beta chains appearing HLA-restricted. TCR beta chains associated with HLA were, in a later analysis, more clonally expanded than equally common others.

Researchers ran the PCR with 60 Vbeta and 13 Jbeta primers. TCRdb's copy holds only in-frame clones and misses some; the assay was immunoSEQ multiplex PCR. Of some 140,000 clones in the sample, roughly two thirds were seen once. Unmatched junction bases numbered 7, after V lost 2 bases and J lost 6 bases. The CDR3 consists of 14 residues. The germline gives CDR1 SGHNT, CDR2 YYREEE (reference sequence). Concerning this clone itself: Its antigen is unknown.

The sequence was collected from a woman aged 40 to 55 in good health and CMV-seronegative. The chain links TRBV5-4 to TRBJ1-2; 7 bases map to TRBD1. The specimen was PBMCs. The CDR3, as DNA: TGTGCCAGCAGCTTACACGACAGGGCTGATGGCTACACCTTC. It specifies CASSLHDRADGYTF.